The 24 T cell receptor beta chains reported below all come from one sample, sequenced in a study of control samples from healthy donors and cancer patients. Libraries were prepared by immunoSEQ multiplex PCR; TCRdb keeps only in-frame clonotypes and omits some of them. The table has roughly 59,000 clones, under 95% seen once. The sample taken for sequencing was PBMCs. The receptors originated from a man aged 35 to 55 with colorectal cancer.

The chain employs TRBV15 and TRBJ2-5; D gene unclear. The V gene lost 2 bases and the J gene lost 2 bases, with 9 bases spanning the gap. The CDR3 consists of 14 residues. Germline CDR1 LNHNV, CDR2 YYDKDF (reference sequence). The CDR3 region is CATSRRAKQETQYF. CDR3 in DNA: TGTGCCACCAGCAGAAGGGCGAAGCAAGAGACCCAGTACTTC.

This chain joins TRBV11-2 and TRBJ1-3; D is uncertain. V lost 5 bases to trimming and J lost 0 bases, with 17 bases between them. CDR3 size: 17 residues. CDR1 is SGHAT, CDR2 FQNNGV, per germline. CDR3 nucleotides: TGTGCCAGCAGCCCCATCTCGACACCAAACTCTGGAAACACCATATATTTT. Translated: CASSPISTPNSGNTIYF.

This rearrangement joins TRBV4-3 to TRBJ2-7; 7 nucleotides line up with TRBD1. The CDR3 runs to 14 residues. Germline V lookup: CDR1 LGHNA, CDR2 YSLEER. Trimming cost V 4 bases and J 3 bases; bases outside gene matches: 6. CDR3 amino acids: CASSLHRQGYEQYF. The CDR3 DNA reads as TGCGCCAGCAGCCTACATCGACAGGGCTACGAGCAGTACTTC.

This clone showed up just once. The rearrangement joins TRBV24-1 to TRBJ2-1; 10 nucleotides match TRBD1. Unmatched junction bases numbered 8, after V lost 6 bases and J lost 4 bases. The CDR3 has 16 amino acids. CDR1 and CDR2 from the germline V gene are KGHDR and SFDVKD. The CDR3 here is CATSPSSGQGYNEQFF. The DNA of the CDR3 is TGTGCCACCAGTCCTTCCTCGGGACAGGGGTACAATGAGCAGTTCTTC.

V and J are TRBV5-6 and TRBJ2-7; D is unresolved. CDR1 is SGHDT and CDR2 is YYEEEE in the germline V gene. The germline V and J ends were trimmed by 0 bases and 6 bases, with 13 bases remaining between them. The CDR3 sequence is 14 residues long. The CDR3 DNA follows: TGTGCCAGCAGCTTGGGGAGTAGCCTGGGCGAGCAGTACTTC. It is translated as CASSLGSSLGEQYF.

The rearrangement links TRBV19 to TRBJ1-2; D remains unclear. The CDR3 contains 14 residues. The V end was cut by 9 bases, the J end by 8 bases, with 22 bases between. Germline-derived CDR1 and CDR2 are LNHDA and SQIVND (reference sequence). CDR3 bases: TGTGCCAGAGCCGCTTTGAGCAGTTTATGGGGCTACACCTTC. This codes for CARAALSSLWGYTF.

The chain links TRBV21-1 to TRBJ2-1; the table's D call, TRBD1, has no DNA check behind it. TRBV21-1 is shown as a pseudogene. The CDR3 is 13 amino acids. The CDR3 DNA reads TGTGCCAGCCCTCGTAGGTGGGCAGATGAGCAGTTCTTC. The encoded protein is CASPRRWADEQFF.

This clone turned up a few times. The chain carries TRBV5-1 and TRBJ2-3, with D unclear. Deletions cut 2 bases from V and 10 bases from J, with 14 bases between. Germline V lookup: CDR1 SGHRS, CDR2 YFSETQ. The CDR3 has 13 amino acids. For the CDR3, the DNA is TGCGCCAGCAGCTTTGGTGGTGGGTCGCCGCAGTATTTT. Its protein is CASSFGGGSPQYF.

A single count supports this clone. The chain employs TRBV3-1 (or the pseudogene TRBV3-2) and TRBJ1-2; D is possibly TRBD1 (6 bases). V was clipped by 3 bases and J by 3 bases, with 11 bases between them. The CDR3 consists of 14 residues. Per germline, CDR1 LGHDT and CDR2 YNNKEL (reference sequence). The CDR3: CASSHHREDYGYTF. The CDR3 DNA reads as TGTGCCAGCAGCCATCACAGGGAGGACTATGGCTACACCTTC.

This chain uses TRBV5-1 with TRBJ1-1, with 8 bases matching TRBD1. The V gene's germline CDR1 is SGHRS and CDR2 YFSETQ. This CDR3 comprises 16 residues. V was clipped by 5 bases and J by 1 base; unmatched bases: 10. This chain's CDR3 is CASRYGLDRGNTEAFF. The CDR3 DNA reads as TGCGCCAGCAGATACGGACTTGACAGGGGGAACACTGAAGCTTTCTTT.

The chain employs TRBV9 and TRBJ1-1; D is ambiguous. Trimming left V 4 bases short and J 4 bases short, with 5 bases between. Germline assignment: CDR1 SGDLS and CDR2 YYNGEE. The CDR3 spans 11 residues. CDR3 region: CASSPVTEAFF. DNA for the CDR3: TGTGCCAGCAGCCCTGTCACTGAAGCTTTCTTT.

CDR3 sequence reads: CASSPRLNNEQFF. CDR3 DNA: TGTGCCAGCAGCCCCAGACTGAACAATGAGCAGTTCTTC. The rearrangement uses TRBV11-2 and TRBJ2-1; unclear D gene. Germline V lookup: CDR1 SGHAT, CDR2 FQNNGV. The CDR3 length is 13 residues. With 5 bases removed from V and 5 bases from J, the gap between germline ends came to 10 bases.

CDR3 DNA sequence: TGTGCCACTTCCCCAACAGGGGGCGGCTATGGCTACACCTTC. This codes for CATSPTGGGYGYTF. The chain couples TRBV19 to TRBJ1-2, with 9 positions matching TRBD1. Per germline, CDR1 LNHDA and CDR2 SQIVND (reference sequence). Trimming took 10 bases from V and 4 from J; bases not matched to a gene: 10. The length of the CDR3 is 14 residues.

The V and J genes are TRBV7-9 and TRBJ1-5, with 9 nucleotides matching TRBD1. CDR1 is SEHNR, CDR2 FQNEAQ, per germline (reference sequence). J was trimmed by 7 bases and V by 2 bases; bases with no gene match: 6. This CDR3 has 15 amino acids. Here the CDR3 DNA reads TGTGCCAGCAGCTTAACAGGGGGCTCTGTGCAGCCCCAGCATTTT. Translating it yields CASSLTGGSVQPQHF.

This clone was recorded once. This rearrangement joins TRBV7-9 to TRBJ2-5; D might be TRBD2 (7 bases). Looked up from germline, CDR1 is SEHNR and CDR2 is FQNEAQ (reference sequence). This CDR3 has 14 amino acids. The germline V and J ends were trimmed by 3 bases and 7 bases, with 15 bases remaining between them. DNA for the CDR3: TGTGCCAGCAGCTTTGAAAAGGGAGGGGGGACCCAGTACTTC. It encodes CASSFEKGGGTQYF.

V gene TRBV7-8 combines with J gene TRBJ2-7, with 7 bases fitting TRBD2. The CDR3 is 20 residues long. CDR1 is SGHVS and CDR2 is FQNEAQ in the germline V gene. Trimming at V came to 3 bases and at J to 3 bases, leaving 23 bases not matched to a gene. The CDR3 nucleotides are TGTGCCAGCAGCTTGAGTTTACCCGGTAACGGACTAGGGTTAGTCTACGAGCAGTACTTC. Its translation is CASSLSLPGNGLGLVYEQYF.

The chain carries TRBV5-1 and TRBJ2-3, with D possibly matching TRBD1 (6 bases). This CDR3 spans 15 amino acids. V lost 1 base and J lost 4, with 13 bases in between. Germline CDR1 and CDR2: SGHRS and YFSETQ. CDR3 sequence: CASSLTGIGSDTQYF. In DNA, the CDR3 is TGCGCCAGCAGCTTGACAGGGATAGGATCAGATACGCAGTATTTT.

The chain combines TRBV4-1 with TRBJ2-2; unclear D gene. The CDR3 extends over 12 amino acids. Looked up from germline, CDR1 is MGHRA and CDR2 is YSYEKL. Trimming cost V 4 bases and J 3 bases, with 3 bases left between them. The CDR3 protein is CASSLDTGELFF. CDR3 bases: TGCGCCAGCAGCCTGGACACCGGGGAGCTGTTTTTT.

This sequence joins TRBV2 and TRBJ1-1, with 10 bases aligning to TRBD1. There are 15 residues in the CDR3. Trimming cost V 4 bases and J 3 bases; bases outside gene matches: 5. CDR1 SNHLY and CDR2 FYNNEI come from the germline V gene. In DNA, the CDR3 is TGTGCCAGCAGTGCGACAGGGGGCGACTACACTGAAGCTTTCTTT. Residues: CASSATGGDYTEAFF.

This sequence joins TRBV5-1 and TRBJ2-7; possibly TRBD2 for D (6 bases). CDR3 size: 14 residues. The germline V and J ends were trimmed by 9 bases and 0 bases, with 16 bases remaining between them. The germline V gene encodes CDR1 SGHRS and CDR2 YFSETQ. In nucleotides, the CDR3 is TGCGCCACCCTAAGCTGGCGGGGCTCCTACGAGCAGTACTTC. It translates to CATLSWRGSYEQYF.

V is TRBV3-1 (or the pseudogene TRBV3-2) and J is TRBJ2-3, with D perhaps given as TRBD1 or TRBD2 (5 bases each). CDR3 size: 14 residues. V was shortened by 0 bases and J by 4 bases, with 8 bases between the two germline ends. In germline, CDR1 is LGHDT, CDR2 YNNKEL (reference sequence). The CDR3 DNA sequence: TGTGCCAGCAGCCAAGAGCAGGGAGCAGATACGCAGTATTTT. Its protein is CASSQEQGADTQYF.

The genes are TRBV9 and TRBJ2-1, with 8 bases lining up with TRBD2. Germline V gene sequence: CDR1 SGDLS, CDR2 YYNGEE. The CDR3 is 16 amino acids. V lost 1 base and J lost 9; bases outside the gene matches: 12. The CDR3 protein is CASSVLGGGTLGEQFF. The CDR3 DNA sequence: TGTGCCAGCAGCGTATTAGGCGGGGGGACCCTCGGTGAGCAGTTCTTC. Based on the CDR3 plus reference TRBV9 and TRBJ2-1, the full variable domain is DSGVTQTPKHLITATGQRVTLRCSPRSGDLSVYWYQQSLDQGLQFLIQYYNGEERAKGNILERFSAQQFPDLHSELNLSSLELGDSALYFCASSVLGGGTLGEQFFGPGTRLTVL.

V usage is TRBV19 and J usage is TRBJ2-3, with TRBD1 as a possible D gene (6 bases). CDR3 length: 14 amino acids. V gave up 2 bases and J gave up 7 bases, with 13 bases separating them. Looked up from germline, CDR1 is LNHDA and CDR2 is SQIVND (reference sequence). CDR3 sequence reads: CASSIMGQENTQYF. The DNA of the CDR3 is TGTGCCAGTAGTATAATGGGACAAGAGAATACGCAGTATTTT.

This chain connects TRBV18 to TRBJ2-1, with a tentative D call TRBD2 (6 bases). V lost 3 bases and J lost 5, with 14 bases in between. Germline values: CDR1 KGHSH, CDR2 LQKENI. The CDR3 covers 15 residues. The CDR3 region has the DNA TGTGCCAGCTCACCCGAGGCGGGGTTCAACAATGAGCAGTTCTTC. As protein: CASSPEAGFNNEQFF.